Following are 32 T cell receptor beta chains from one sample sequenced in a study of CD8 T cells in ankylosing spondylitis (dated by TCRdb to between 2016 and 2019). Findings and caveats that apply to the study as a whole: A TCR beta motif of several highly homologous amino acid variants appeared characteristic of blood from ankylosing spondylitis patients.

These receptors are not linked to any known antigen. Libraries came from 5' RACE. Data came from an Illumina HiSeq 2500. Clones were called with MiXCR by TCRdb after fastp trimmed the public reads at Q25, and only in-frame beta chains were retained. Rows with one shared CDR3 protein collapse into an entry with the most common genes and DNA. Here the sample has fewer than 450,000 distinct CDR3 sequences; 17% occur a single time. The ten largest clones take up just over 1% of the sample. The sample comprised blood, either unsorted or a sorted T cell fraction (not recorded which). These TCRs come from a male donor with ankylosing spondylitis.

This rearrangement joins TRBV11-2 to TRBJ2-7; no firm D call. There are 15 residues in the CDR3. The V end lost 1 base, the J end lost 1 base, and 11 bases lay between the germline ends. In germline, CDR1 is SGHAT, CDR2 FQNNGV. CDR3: CASSLVTGSSYEQYF. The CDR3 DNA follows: TGTGCCAGCAGCTTAGTGACCGGGTCTTCCTACGAGCAGTACTTC.

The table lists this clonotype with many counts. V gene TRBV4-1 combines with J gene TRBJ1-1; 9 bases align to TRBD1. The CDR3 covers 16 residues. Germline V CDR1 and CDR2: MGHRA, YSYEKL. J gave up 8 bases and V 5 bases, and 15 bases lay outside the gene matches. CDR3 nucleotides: TGCGCCAGCAGCTTTGAGGGACAGGGTCTCAGGAAAGAAGCTTTCTTT. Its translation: CASSFEGQGLRKEAFF.

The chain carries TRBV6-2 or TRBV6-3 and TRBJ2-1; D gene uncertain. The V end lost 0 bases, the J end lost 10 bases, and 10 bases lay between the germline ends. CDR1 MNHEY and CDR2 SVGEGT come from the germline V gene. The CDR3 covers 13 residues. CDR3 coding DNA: TGTGCCAGCAGTTACTCCCCCAGTCGCGAGCAGTTCTTC. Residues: CASSYSPSREQFF.

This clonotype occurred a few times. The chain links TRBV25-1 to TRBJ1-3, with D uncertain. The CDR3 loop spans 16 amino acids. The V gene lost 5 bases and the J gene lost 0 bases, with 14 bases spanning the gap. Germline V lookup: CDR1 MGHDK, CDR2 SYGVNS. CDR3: CASSPRHAGSGNTIYF. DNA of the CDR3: TGTGCCAGCAGTCCCCGACACGCCGGCTCTGGAAACACCATATATTTT.

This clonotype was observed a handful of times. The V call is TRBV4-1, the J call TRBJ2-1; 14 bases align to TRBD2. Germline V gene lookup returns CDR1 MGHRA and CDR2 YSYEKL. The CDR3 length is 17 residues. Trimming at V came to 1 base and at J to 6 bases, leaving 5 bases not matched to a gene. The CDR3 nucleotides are TGCGCCAGCAGCCAAGGAGAGGGACTAGCGGGGGCCAATGAGCAGTTCTTC. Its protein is CASSQGEGLAGANEQFF.

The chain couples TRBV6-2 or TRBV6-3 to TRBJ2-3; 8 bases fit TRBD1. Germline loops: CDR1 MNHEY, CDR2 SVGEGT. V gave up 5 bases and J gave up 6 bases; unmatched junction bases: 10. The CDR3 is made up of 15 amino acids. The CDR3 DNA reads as TGTGCCAGCAGTACCCCAGGGACAGGCATGGATACGCAGTATTTT. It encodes CASSTPGTGMDTQYF.

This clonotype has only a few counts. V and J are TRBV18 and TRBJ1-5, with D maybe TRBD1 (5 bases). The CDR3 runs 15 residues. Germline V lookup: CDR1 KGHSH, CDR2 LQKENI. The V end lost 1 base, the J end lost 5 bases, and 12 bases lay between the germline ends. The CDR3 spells CASSPRQGRDQPQHF. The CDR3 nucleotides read TGTGCCAGCTCACCACGGCAGGGCAGGGATCAGCCCCAGCATTTT.

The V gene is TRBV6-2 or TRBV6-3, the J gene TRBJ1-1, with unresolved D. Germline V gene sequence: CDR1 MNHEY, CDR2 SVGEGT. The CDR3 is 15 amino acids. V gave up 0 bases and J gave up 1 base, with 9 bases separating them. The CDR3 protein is CASSYSGRRNTEAFF. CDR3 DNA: TGTGCCAGCAGTTACTCCGGCAGGAGGAACACTGAAGCTTTCTTT.

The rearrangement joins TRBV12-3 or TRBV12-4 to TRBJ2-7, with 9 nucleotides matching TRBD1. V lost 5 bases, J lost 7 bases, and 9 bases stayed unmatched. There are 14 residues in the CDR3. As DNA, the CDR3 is TGTGCCAGCAGTCCCTGGACAGGGGTGAGGGAGCAGTACTTC. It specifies CASSPWTGVREQYF.

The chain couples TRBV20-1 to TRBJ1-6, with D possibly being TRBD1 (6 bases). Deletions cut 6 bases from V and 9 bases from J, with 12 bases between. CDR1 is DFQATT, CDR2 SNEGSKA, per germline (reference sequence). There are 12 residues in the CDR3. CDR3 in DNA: TGCAGTGCCAGAACAGGGATTTCACCCCTCCACTTT. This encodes CSARTGISPLHF.

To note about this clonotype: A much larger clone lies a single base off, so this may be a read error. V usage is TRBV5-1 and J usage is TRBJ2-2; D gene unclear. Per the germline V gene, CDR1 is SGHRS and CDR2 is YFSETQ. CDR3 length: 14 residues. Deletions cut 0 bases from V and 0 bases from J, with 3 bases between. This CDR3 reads CASSLEANTGELFF. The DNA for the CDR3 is TGCGCCAGCAGCTTGGAGGCGAACACCGGGGAGCTGTTTTTT.

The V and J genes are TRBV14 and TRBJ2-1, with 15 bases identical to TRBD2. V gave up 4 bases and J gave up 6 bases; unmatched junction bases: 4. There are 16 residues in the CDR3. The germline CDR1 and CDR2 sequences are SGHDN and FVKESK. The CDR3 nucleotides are TGTGCCAGCAGCCCGGGACTAGCGGGGGGCTTCAATGAGCAGTTCTTC. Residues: CASSPGLAGGFNEQFF. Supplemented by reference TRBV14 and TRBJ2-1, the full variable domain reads EAGVTQFPSHSVIEKGQTVTLRCDPISGHDNLYWYRRVMGKEIKFLLHFVKESKQDESGMPNNRFLAERTGGTYSTLKVQPAELEDSGVYFCASSPGLAGGFNEQFFGPGTRLTVL.

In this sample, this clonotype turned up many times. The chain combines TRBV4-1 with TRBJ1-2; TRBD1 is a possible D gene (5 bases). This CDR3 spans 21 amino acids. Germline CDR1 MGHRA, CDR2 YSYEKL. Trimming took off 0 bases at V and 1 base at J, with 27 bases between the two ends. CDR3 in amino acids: CASSQEFGGEGRRQLNYGYTF. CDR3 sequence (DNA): TGCGCCAGCAGCCAAGAGTTCGGGGGTGAGGGACGTAGGCAACTTAACTATGGCTACACCTTC.

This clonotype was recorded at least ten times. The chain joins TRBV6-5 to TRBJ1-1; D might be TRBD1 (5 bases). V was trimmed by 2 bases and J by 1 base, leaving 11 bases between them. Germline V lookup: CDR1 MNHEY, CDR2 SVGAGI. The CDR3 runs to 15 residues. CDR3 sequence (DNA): TGTGCCAGCAGTTACAAAGGGGCGGCGAACACTGAAGCTTTCTTT. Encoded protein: CASSYKGAANTEAFF.

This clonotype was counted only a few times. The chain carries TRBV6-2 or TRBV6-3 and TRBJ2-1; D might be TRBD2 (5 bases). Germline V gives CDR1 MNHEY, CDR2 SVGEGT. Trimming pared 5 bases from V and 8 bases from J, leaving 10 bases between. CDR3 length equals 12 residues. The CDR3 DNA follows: TGTGCCAGCAGTGACCCGCGGGATGAGCAGTTCTTC. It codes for CASSDPRDEQFF.

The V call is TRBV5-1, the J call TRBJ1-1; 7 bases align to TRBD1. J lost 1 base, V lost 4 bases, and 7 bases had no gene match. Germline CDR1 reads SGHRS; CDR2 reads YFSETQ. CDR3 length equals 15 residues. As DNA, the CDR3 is TGCGCCAGCAGCCCCCGGACAGGACGGAACACTGAAGCTTTCTTT. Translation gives CASSPRTGRNTEAFF.

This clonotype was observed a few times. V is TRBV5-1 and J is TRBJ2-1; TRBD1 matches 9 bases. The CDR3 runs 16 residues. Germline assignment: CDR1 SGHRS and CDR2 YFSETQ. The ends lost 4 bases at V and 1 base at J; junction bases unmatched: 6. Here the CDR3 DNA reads TGCGCCAGCAGCGTGGGGACAGGGAGGTCCTACAATGAGCAGTTCTTC. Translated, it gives CASSVGTGRSYNEQFF.

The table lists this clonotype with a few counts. In DNA, the CDR3 is TGTGCCAGCAGCGTAGTTCCTAGCGGGGGGGAGGAGCAGTACTTC. It specifies CASSVVPSGGEEQYF. V is TRBV9 and J is TRBJ2-7; 12 nucleotides line up with TRBD2. The CDR3 is made up of 15 amino acids. Germline values: CDR1 SGDLS, CDR2 YYNGEE. V lost 0 bases, J lost 7 bases, and 5 bases stayed unmatched.

The CDR3 sequence: CASSPGSQRREQYF. The CDR3 nucleotides read TGTGCCAGCAGTCCCGGGTCACAACGGAGGGAGCAGTACTTC. The genes are TRBV12-3 or TRBV12-4 and TRBJ2-7, with a possible D match to TRBD2 (5 bases). The V end lost 5 bases, the J end lost 7 bases, and 18 bases lay between the germline ends. CDR3 size: 14 residues.

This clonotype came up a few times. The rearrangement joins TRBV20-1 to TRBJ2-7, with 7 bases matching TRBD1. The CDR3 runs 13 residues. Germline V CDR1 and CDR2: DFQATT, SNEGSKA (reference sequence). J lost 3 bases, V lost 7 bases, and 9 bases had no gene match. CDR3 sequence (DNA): TGCAGTGGGCGACAGGGCCCACTCTACGAGCAGTACTTC. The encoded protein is CSGRQGPLYEQYF.

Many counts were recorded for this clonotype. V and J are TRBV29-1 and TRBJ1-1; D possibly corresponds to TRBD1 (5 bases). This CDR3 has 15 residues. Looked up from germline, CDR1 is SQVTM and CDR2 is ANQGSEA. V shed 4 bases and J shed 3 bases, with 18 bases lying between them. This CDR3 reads CSVGASPTGDTEAFF. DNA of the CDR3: TGCAGCGTTGGTGCCTCCCCAACGGGGGACACTGAAGCTTTCTTT. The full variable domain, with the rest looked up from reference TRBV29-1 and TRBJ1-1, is SAVISQKPSRDICQRGTSLTIQCQVDSQVTMMFWYRQQPGQSLTLIATANQGSEATYESGFVIDKFPISRPNLTFSTLTVSNMSPEDSSIYLCSVGASPTGDTEAFFGQGTRLTVV.

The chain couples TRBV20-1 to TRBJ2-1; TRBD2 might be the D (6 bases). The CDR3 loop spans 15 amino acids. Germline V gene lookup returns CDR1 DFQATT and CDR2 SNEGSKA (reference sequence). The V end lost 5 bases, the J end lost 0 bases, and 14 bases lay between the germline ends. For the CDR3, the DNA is TGCAGTGCTCCTGGGGGGTCAAGCTCCTACAATGAGCAGTTCTTC. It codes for CSAPGGSSSYNEQFF.

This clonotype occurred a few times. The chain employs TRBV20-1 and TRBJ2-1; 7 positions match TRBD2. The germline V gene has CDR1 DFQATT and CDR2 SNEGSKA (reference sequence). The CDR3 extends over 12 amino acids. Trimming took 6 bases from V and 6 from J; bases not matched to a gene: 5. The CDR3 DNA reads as TGCAGTGCGGCGACTAGCAGCAATGAGCAGTTCTTC. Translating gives CSAATSSNEQFF.

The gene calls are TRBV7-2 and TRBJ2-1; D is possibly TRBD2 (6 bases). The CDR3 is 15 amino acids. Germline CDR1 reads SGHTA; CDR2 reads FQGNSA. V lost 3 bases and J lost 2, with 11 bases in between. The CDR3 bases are TGTGCCAGCAGCTTGACTAGTCTTGCCTACAATGAGCAGTTCTTC. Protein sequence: CASSLTSLAYNEQFF.

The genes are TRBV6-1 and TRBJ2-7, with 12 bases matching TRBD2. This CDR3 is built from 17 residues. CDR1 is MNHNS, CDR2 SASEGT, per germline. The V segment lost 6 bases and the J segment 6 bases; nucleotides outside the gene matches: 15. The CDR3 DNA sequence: TGTGCCAGCAGCCGACTAGCGGGAGACGCTGTCCCTCGCGAGCAGTACTTC. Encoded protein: CASSRLAGDAVPREQYF.

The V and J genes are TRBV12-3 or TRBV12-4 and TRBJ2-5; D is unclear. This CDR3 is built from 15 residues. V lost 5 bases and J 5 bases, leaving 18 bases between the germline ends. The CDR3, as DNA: TGTGCCAGCAGTCCCGACTCGTACACTGGGGAGACCCAGTACTTC. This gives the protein CASSPDSYTGETQYF.

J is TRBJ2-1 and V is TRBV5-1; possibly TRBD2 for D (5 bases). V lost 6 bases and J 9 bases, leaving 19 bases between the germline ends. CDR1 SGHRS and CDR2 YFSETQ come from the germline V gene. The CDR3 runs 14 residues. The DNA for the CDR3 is TGCGCCAGCACCTCAGGAGGCGTGGTGGGTGAGCAGTTCTTC. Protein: CASTSGGVVGEQFF.

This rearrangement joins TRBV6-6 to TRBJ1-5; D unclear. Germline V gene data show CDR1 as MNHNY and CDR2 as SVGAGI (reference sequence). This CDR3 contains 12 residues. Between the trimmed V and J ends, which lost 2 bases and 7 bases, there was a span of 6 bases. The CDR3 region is CASSYDKQPQHF. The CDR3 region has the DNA TGTGCCAGCAGTTACGATAAACAGCCCCAGCATTTT.

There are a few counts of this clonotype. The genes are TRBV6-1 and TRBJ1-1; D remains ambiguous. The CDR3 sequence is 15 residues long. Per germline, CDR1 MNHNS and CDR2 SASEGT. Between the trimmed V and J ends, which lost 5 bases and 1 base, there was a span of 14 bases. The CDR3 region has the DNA TGTGCCAGCAGTCTCGGGAGGAGGGCGAACACTGAAGCTTTCTTT. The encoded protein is CASSLGRRANTEAFF.

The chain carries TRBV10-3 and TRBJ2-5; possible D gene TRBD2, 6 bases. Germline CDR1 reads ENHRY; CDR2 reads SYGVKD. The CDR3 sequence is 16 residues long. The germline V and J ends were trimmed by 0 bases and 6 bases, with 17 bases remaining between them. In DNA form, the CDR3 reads TGTGCCATCAGTGAGTCAGGAGGGACTGGCCCCAAGACCCAGTACTTC. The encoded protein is CAISESGGTGPKTQYF.

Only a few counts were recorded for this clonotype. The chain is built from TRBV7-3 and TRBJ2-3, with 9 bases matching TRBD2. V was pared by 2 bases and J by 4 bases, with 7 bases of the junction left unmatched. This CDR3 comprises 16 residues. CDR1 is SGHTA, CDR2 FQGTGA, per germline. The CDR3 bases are TGTGCCAGCAGCTTAGCGGGCGGGGGGGCCGCAGATACGCAGTATTTT. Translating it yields CASSLAGGGAADTQYF.

Here the CDR3 DNA reads TGCAGTGCCACCCGACTAGCGGGGAACTACGAGCAGTACTTC. Residues: CSATRLAGNYEQYF. This chain connects TRBV20-1 to TRBJ2-7; 11 nucleotides line up with TRBD2. The CDR3 loop spans 14 amino acids. With V trimmed by 6 bases and J by 3 bases, 7 bases remained unmatched. Germline assignment: CDR1 DFQATT and CDR2 SNEGSKA (reference sequence).